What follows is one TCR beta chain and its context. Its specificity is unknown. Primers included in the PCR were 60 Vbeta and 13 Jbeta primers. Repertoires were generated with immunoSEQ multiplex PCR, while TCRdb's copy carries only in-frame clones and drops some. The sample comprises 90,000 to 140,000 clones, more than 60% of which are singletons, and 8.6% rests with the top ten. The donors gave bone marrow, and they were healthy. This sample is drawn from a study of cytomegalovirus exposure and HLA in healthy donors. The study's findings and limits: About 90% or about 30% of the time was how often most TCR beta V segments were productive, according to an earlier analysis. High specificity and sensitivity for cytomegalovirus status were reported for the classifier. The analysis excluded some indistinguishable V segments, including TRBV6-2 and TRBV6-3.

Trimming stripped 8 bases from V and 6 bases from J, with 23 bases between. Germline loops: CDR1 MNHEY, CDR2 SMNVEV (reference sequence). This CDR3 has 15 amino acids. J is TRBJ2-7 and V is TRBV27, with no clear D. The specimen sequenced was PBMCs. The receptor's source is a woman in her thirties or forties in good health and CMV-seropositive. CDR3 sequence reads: CASPPKEDLKSEQYF. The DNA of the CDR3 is TGTGCCAGCCCCCCCAAAGAAGACTTGAAATCCGAGCAGTACTTC.